Included here is one T cell receptor (beta chain) sequence, with context. The data derive from a study of T cell responses to AZD1222 COVID-19 vaccine. Germline V gene data show CDR1 as GTSNPN and CDR2 as SVGIG (reference sequence). J was trimmed by 11 bases and V by 2 bases; bases with no gene match: 5. CDR3 length equals 12 residues. Only in-frame clones appear in the TCRdb table, and some are missing; sequencing was by immunoSEQ multiplex PCR. The sample consists of 120,000 or so clones, around 85% of them appearing once. The gene calls are TRBV30 and TRBJ2-7; 11 bases map to TRBD1. The TCR originated in an adult in good health. The source was peripheral blood, collected on day 0 of AZD1222 vaccination. CDR3 amino acids: CAWSRDRGFEYF. The CDR3 DNA reads TGTGCCTGGAGTAGGGACAGGGGGTTTGAGTACTTC. Looking up the rest from reference TRBV30 and TRBJ2-7 gives the full variable domain: SQTIHQWPATLVQPVGSPLSLECTVEGTSNPNLYWYRQAAGRGLQLLFYSVGIGQISSEVPQNLSASRPQDRQFILSSKKLLLSDSGFYLCAWSRDRGFEYFGPGTRLTVT.